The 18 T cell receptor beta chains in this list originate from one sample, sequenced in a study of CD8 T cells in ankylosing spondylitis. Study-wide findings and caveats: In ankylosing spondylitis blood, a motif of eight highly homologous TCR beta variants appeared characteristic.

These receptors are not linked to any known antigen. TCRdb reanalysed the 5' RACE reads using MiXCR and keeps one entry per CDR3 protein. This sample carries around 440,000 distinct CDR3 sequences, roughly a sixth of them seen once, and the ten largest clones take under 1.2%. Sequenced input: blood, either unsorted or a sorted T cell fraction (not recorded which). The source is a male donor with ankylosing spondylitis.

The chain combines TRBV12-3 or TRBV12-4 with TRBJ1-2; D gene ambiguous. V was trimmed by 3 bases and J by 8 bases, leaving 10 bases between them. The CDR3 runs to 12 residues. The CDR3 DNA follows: TGTGCCAGCAGTTTCGGGCCTCGGGGCTACACCTTC. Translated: CASSFGPRGYTF.

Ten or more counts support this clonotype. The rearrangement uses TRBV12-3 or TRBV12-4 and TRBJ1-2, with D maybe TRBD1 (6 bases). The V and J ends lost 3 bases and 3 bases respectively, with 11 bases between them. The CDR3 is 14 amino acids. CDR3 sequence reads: CASSFYRGDYGYTF. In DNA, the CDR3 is TGTGCCAGCAGTTTCTATAGGGGGGACTATGGCTACACCTTC.

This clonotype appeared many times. Written as DNA, the CDR3 is TGTGCCAGCAGTGAGGGACAGCTTAGACCCGGGGAGCTGTTTTTT. It specifies CASSEGQLRPGELFF. The chain combines TRBV25-1 with TRBJ2-2, with 7 bases matching TRBD1. Losses at the gene ends were 3 bases for V and 6 bases for J; bases not matched to a gene: 7. CDR1 is MGHDK, CDR2 SYGVNS, per germline. This CDR3 is 15 amino acids long.

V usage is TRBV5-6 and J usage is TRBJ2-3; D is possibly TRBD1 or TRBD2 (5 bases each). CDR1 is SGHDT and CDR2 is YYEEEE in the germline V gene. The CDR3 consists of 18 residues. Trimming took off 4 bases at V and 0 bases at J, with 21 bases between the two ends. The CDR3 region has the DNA TGTGCCAGCAGCCCCGGGACCCTTCGACCAGCTAGCACAGATACGCAGTATTTT. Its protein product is CASSPGTLRPASTDTQYF.

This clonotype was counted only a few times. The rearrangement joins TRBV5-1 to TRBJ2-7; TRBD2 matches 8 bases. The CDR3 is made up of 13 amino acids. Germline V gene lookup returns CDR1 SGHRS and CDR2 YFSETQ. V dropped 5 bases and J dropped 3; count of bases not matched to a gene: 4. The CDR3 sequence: CASRGTRGYEQYF. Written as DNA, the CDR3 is TGCGCCAGCAGAGGGACTAGGGGCTACGAGCAGTACTTC.

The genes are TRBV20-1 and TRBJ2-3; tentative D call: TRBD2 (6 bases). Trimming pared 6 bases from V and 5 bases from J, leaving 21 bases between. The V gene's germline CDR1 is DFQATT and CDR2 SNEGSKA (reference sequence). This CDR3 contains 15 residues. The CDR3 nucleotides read TGCAGTGCCCCTATTCGGGACTCCCCCAGAGATACGCAGTATTTT. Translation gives CSAPIRDSPRDTQYF.

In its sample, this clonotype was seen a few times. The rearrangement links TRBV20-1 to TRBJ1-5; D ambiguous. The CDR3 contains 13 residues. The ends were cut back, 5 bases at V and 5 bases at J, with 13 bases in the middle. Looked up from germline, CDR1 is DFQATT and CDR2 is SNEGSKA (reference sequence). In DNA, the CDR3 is TGCAGTGCTCAGCGGCTACTCGATCAGCCCCAGCATTTT. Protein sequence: CSAQRLLDQPQHF.

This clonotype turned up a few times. CDR3 residues: CSARQARKRSSYEQYF. CDR3 DNA: TGCAGTGCTAGACAGGCTCGAAAGCGGAGCTCCTACGAGCAGTACTTC. The V gene is TRBV20-1, the J gene TRBJ2-7, with D maybe TRBD2 (5 bases). V was shortened by 2 bases and J by 0 bases, with 17 bases between the two germline ends. Germline values: CDR1 DFQATT, CDR2 SNEGSKA (reference sequence). The CDR3 is made up of 16 amino acids.

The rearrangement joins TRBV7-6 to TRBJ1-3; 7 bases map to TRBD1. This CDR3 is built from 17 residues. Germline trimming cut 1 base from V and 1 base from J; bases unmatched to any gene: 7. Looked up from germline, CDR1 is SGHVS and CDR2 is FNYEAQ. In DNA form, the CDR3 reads TGTGCCAGCAGCTTAGGCCCGTCGACAGGGTCTGGAAACACCATATATTTT. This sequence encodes CASSLGPSTGSGNTIYF.

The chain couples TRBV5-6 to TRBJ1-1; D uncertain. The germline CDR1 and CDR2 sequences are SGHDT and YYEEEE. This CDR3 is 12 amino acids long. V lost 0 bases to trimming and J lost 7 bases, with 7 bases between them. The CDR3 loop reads CASSLESFEAFF. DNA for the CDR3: TGTGCCAGCAGCTTGGAGAGTTTTGAAGCTTTCTTT.

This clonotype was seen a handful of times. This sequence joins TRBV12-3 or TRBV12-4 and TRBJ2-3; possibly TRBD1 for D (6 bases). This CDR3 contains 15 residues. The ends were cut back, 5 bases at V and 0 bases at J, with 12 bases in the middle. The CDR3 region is CASSPRQASTDTQYF. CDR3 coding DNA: TGTGCCAGCAGTCCCCGACAGGCTAGCACAGATACGCAGTATTTT.

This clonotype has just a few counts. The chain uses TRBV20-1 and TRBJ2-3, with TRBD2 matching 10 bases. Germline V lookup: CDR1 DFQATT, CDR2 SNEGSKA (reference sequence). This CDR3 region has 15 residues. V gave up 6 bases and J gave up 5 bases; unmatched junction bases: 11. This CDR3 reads CSASLLAGDVDTQYF. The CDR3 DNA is TGCAGTGCCAGCCTCCTAGCGGGGGATGTAGATACGCAGTATTTT.

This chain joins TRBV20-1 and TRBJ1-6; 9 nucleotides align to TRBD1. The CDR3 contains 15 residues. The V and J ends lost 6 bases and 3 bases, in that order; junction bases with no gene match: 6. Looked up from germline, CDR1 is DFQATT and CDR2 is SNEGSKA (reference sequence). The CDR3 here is CSAPTGGHYNSPLHF. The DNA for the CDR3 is TGCAGTGCCCCAACAGGGGGCCACTATAATTCACCCCTCCACTTT.

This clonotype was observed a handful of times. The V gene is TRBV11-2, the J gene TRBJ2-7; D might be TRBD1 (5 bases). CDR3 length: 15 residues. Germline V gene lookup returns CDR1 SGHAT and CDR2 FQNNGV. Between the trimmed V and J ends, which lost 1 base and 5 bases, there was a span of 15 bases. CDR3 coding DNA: TGTGCCAGCAGCTTAGCTGCGATCGCCAGGGACGAGCAGTACTTC. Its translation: CASSLAAIARDEQYF.

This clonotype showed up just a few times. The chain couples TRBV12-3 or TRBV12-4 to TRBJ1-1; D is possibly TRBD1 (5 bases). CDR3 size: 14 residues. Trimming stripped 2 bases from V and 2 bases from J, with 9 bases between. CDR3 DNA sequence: TGTGCCAGCAGTTTATTCCGGACAAACACTGAAGCTTTCTTT. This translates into CASSLFRTNTEAFF.

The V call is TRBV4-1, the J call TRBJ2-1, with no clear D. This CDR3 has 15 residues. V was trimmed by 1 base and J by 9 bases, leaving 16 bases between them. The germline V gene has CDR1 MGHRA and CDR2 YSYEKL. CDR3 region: CASSQAPPTDGEQFF. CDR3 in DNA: TGCGCCAGCAGCCAAGCCCCCCCAACAGATGGTGAGCAGTTCTTC.

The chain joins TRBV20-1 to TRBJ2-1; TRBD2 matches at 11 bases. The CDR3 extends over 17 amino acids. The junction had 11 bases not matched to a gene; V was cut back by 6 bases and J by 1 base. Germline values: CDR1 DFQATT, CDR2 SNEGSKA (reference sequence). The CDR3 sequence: CSARGSGRVVSYNEQFF. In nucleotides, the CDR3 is TGCAGTGCCCGGGGTAGCGGGAGGGTCGTTTCCTACAATGAGCAGTTCTTC.

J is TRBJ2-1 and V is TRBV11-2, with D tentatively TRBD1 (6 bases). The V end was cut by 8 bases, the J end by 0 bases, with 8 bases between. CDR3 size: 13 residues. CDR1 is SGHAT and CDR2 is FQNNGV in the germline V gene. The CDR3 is CASEGVSYNEQFF. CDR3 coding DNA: TGTGCCAGCGAGGGGGTCTCCTACAATGAGCAGTTCTTC.